What follows are 26 T cell receptor beta chains derived from one specimen sequenced in a study of CD8 T cells in Susac syndrome (dated by TCRdb to about 2019). Libraries were constructed by the immunoSEQ multiplex PCR assay. RNA was extracted with the RNeasy kit and roughly 0.5 to 1 ug was reverse transcribed using random hexamers. Using fastp at Q25 and MiXCR, TCRdb reprocessed the public reads and kept productive beta chains. Here each entry gathers all rows of one CDR3 protein and keeps the most common genes and DNA. For this sample there are approximately 110,000 distinct CDR3 sequences; about 95% appear just once. The ten largest clones represent over 0.07% of the sample. The specimen was CD4+ T cells from PBMCs. These receptors all come from a human donor in good health.

CDR3 amino acids: CASSQDGSSGRDRYF. The DNA for the CDR3 is TGTGCCAGCAGCCAGGACGGGTCTAGCGGGAGGGATCGGTACTTC. This sequence joins TRBV14 and TRBJ2-7; 12 nucleotides agree with TRBD2. Germline V gene data show CDR1 as SGHDN and CDR2 as FVKESK. Trimming removed 3 bases from V and 12 bases from J; junction bases left unmatched: 12. This CDR3 is built from 15 residues.

This clonotype was seen a single time. The chain is built from TRBV20-1 and TRBJ2-2; D might be TRBD2 (5 bases). This CDR3 region has 16 residues. CDR1 is DFQATT and CDR2 is SNEGSKA in the germline V gene (reference sequence). The V end lost 0 bases, the J end lost 2 bases, and 13 bases lay between the germline ends. This CDR3 reads CSARDLKRVNTGELFF. The CDR3 DNA reads TGCAGTGCTAGAGATTTGAAGAGGGTTAACACCGGGGAGCTGTTTTTT.

The chain uses TRBV12-3 or TRBV12-4 and TRBJ2-7; TRBD1 aligns across 7 bases. The trim removed 5 bases at V and 3 bases at J, leaving 7 bases unmatched. This CDR3 is 14 amino acids long. This CDR3 is CASSPARDSYEQYF. The CDR3 region has the DNA TGTGCCAGCAGTCCGGCTCGGGACAGCTACGAGCAGTACTTC.

The chain employs TRBV7-2 and TRBJ2-1, with 7 bases fitting TRBD2. Germline CDR1 and CDR2: SGHTA and FQGNSA. CDR3 size: 15 residues. Losses at the gene ends were 7 bases for V and 4 bases for J; bases not matched to a gene: 10. CDR3 sequence (DNA): TGTGCCAGCATCAAAAGCGGGGCAAGTTACAATGAGCAGTTCTTC. Protein sequence: CASIKSGASYNEQFF.

The chain is built from TRBV5-1 and TRBJ1-1, with D perhaps matching TRBD1 (5 bases). Germline loops: CDR1 SGHRS, CDR2 YFSETQ. This CDR3 has 16 residues. Between the trimmed V and J ends, which lost 3 bases and 0 bases, there was a span of 15 bases. CDR3 sequence reads: CASSWGPTQMNTEAFF. CDR3 nucleotides: TGCGCCAGCAGCTGGGGACCAACTCAAATGAACACTGAAGCTTTCTTT. Complete variable domain (other parts from reference TRBV5-1 and TRBJ1-1): KAGVTQTPRYLIKTRGQQVTLSCSPISGHRSVSWYQQTPGQGLQFLFEYFSETQRNKGNFPGRFSGRQFSNSRSEMNVSTLELGDSALYLCASSWGPTQMNTEAFFGQGTRLTVV.

V gene TRBV5-1 combines with J gene TRBJ1-1, with TRBD1 identical over 10 bases. J gave up 4 bases and V 1 base, and 4 bases lay outside the gene matches. Germline V gives CDR1 SGHRS, CDR2 YFSETQ. CDR3 length: 15 amino acids. CDR3 coding DNA: TGCGCCAGCAGCTTGCGGACAGGGGGGTCCACTGAAGCTTTCTTT. Amino acid sequence: CASSLRTGGSTEAFF.

This clonotype was seen just once. The chain links TRBV5-6 to TRBJ1-1; D remains ambiguous. Germline values: CDR1 SGHDT, CDR2 YYEEEE. V was clipped by 5 bases and J by 1 base, with 12 bases between them. The CDR3 consists of 14 residues. DNA for the CDR3: TGTGCCAGCAGTGGGTTGCGGGGGAACACTGAAGCTTTCTTT. Protein: CASSGLRGNTEAFF.

This rearrangement joins TRBV23-1 to TRBJ1-2; 9 bases are a match to TRBD1. TRBV23-1 is filed as an ORF, its function uncertain. The CDR3 is 14 residues long. J was trimmed by 3 bases and V by 6 bases; bases with no gene match: 5. The CDR3 region is CASRGTGNDYGYTF. The CDR3 nucleotides are TGCGCCAGCAGGGGGACAGGGAACGACTATGGCTACACCTTC.

The table lists this clonotype with a count of one. V is TRBV20-1 and J is TRBJ2-7; tentative D call: TRBD1 (5 bases). This CDR3 comprises 14 residues. The V end lost 3 bases, the J end lost 5 bases, and 17 bases lay between the germline ends. Germline V CDR1 and CDR2: DFQATT, SNEGSKA (reference sequence). CDR3 sequence reads: CSASSPGLSNEQYF. The CDR3 DNA reads TGCAGTGCTAGTAGCCCAGGGTTATCCAACGAGCAGTACTTC.

V gene TRBV29-1 combines with J gene TRBJ1-2, with 7 bases identical to TRBD1. V gave up 4 bases and J gave up 3 bases; unmatched junction bases: 11. Germline CDR1 SQVTM, CDR2 ANQGSEA. The CDR3 runs 15 residues. CDR3 sequence: CSVVRLDRVDYGYTF. The CDR3 DNA sequence: TGCAGCGTTGTAAGGCTTGACAGGGTCGACTATGGCTACACCTTC.

This clonotype was seen once. The chain joins TRBV11-2 to TRBJ1-5; 7 bases fit TRBD1. The germline CDR1 and CDR2 sequences are SGHAT and FQNNGV. V lost 0 bases to trimming and J lost 6 bases; unmatched junction nucleotides: 5. The CDR3 contains 15 residues. This chain's CDR3 is CASSLDRGRLQPQHF. Here the CDR3 DNA reads TGTGCCAGCAGCTTAGATAGGGGGCGCCTTCAGCCCCAGCATTTT.

The chain combines TRBV20-1 with TRBJ2-2, with 8 positions matching TRBD2. Trimming at V came to 5 bases and at J to 3 bases, leaving 8 bases not matched to a gene. CDR3 length: 15 residues. In germline, CDR1 is DFQATT, CDR2 SNEGSKA (reference sequence). In DNA form, the CDR3 reads TGCAGTGCTCGACCCAGCGGGAGAGACACCGGGGAGCTGTTTTTT. Its translation is CSARPSGRDTGELFF.

The genes are TRBV9 and TRBJ2-1; D unclear. Per the germline V gene, CDR1 is SGDLS and CDR2 is YYNGEE. This CDR3 spans 12 amino acids. The germline V and J ends were trimmed by 2 bases and 8 bases, with 8 bases remaining between them. In nucleotides, the CDR3 is TGTGCCAGCAGCGTCCCCCCCGATGAGCAGTTCTTC. Translation gives CASSVPPDEQFF.

The rearrangement joins TRBV3-1 to TRBJ2-7; 7 bases match TRBD2. With V trimmed by 3 bases and J by 2 bases, 7 bases remained unmatched. Germline CDR1 reads LGHDT; CDR2 reads YNNKEL (reference sequence). The length of the CDR3 is 15 residues. Here the CDR3 reads CASSHDPSGPYEQYF. DNA for the CDR3: TGTGCCAGCAGCCACGATCCTAGCGGCCCCTACGAGCAGTACTTC.

The chain is built from TRBV6-1 and TRBJ2-1, with TRBD2 matching over 8 bases. In germline, CDR1 is MNHNS, CDR2 SASEGT. This CDR3 is 14 amino acids long. V shed 6 bases and J 8 bases; nucleotides not matched to a gene: 9. The CDR3 bases are TGTGCCAGCAGATATAGCGGGAACGGGGATGAGCAGTTCTTC. Its translation: CASRYSGNGDEQFF.

The rearrangement uses TRBV20-1 and TRBJ2-3; 13 positions agree with TRBD2. The CDR3 is 15 residues long. Germline assignment: CDR1 DFQATT and CDR2 SNEGSKA (reference sequence). Trimming removed 4 bases from V and 2 bases from J; junction bases left unmatched: 3. The CDR3 nucleotides are TGCAGTGCTACCGGACTAGCGGGAGTCACAGATACGCAGTATTTT. Amino acid sequence: CSATGLAGVTDTQYF.

This rearrangement joins TRBV19 to TRBJ2-3, with a weak D call TRBD2 (5 bases). In germline, CDR1 is LNHDA, CDR2 SQIVND (reference sequence). The V end lost 4 bases, the J end lost 2 bases, and 10 bases lay between the germline ends. The CDR3 runs 14 residues. The CDR3 sequence: CASSTQRNTDTQYF. The CDR3 coding sequence is TGTGCCAGTAGTACCCAGCGGAACACAGATACGCAGTATTTT.

The chain uses TRBV12-3 or TRBV12-4 and TRBJ1-2, with D unresolved. The CDR3 totals 12 residues. V dropped 2 bases and J dropped 4 bases, with 5 bases sitting between them. In DNA form, the CDR3 reads TGTGCCAGCAGTTTAACCCTCTATGGCTACACCTTC. As protein: CASSLTLYGYTF.

This clonotype was recorded once. The chain employs TRBV11-2 and TRBJ1-2; D is uncertain. The CDR3 is 15 amino acids. V was cut by 2 bases and J by 6 bases, with 16 bases left in between. Germline values: CDR1 SGHAT, CDR2 FQNNGV. CDR3 bases: TGTGCCAGCAGCTTATTGTCCGGAGGGTATGATGGCTACACCTTC. It encodes CASSLLSGGYDGYTF.

The chain combines TRBV12-3 or TRBV12-4 with TRBJ2-3; no firm D call. The V and J ends lost 8 bases and 1 base respectively, with 10 bases between them. The CDR3 consists of 13 residues. In DNA form, the CDR3 reads TGTGCCAGCGCTAGGGTCGGCACAGATACGCAGTATTTT. This gives the protein CASARVGTDTQYF.

The rearrangement links TRBV7-2 to TRBJ2-5; the match to TRBD1 covers 7 bases. V shed 1 base, J shed 4 bases, and the junction held 6 bases outside the gene matches. The CDR3 is 15 residues long. The germline CDR1 and CDR2 sequences are SGHTA and FQGNSA. This CDR3 is CASSLGSSGGETQYF. CDR3 nucleotide sequence: TGTGCCAGCAGCTTAGGTTCGTCAGGGGGAGAGACCCAGTACTTC.

The V gene is TRBV3-1, the J gene TRBJ2-7; a possible D gene is TRBD1 (5 bases). The V gene lost 3 bases and the J gene lost 6 bases, with 15 bases spanning the gap. This CDR3 comprises 14 residues. From germline, CDR1 is LGHDT and CDR2 YNNKEL (reference sequence). CDR3 amino acids: CASSHGAFSGEQYF. The CDR3 nucleotides read TGTGCCAGCAGCCATGGGGCCTTCTCCGGCGAGCAGTACTTC.

This clonotype was detected only a few times. J is TRBJ1-1 and V is TRBV5-1; weak D call: TRBD1 (5 bases). CDR1 and CDR2 (germline): SGHRS, YFSETQ. Trimming pared 5 bases from V and 4 bases from J, leaving 12 bases between. The CDR3 extends over 13 amino acids. This CDR3 is CASSAERGTEAFF. The CDR3 DNA reads as TGCGCCAGCAGTGCGGAGAGGGGCACTGAAGCTTTCTTT.

V is TRBV7-9 and J is TRBJ2-5; D gene uncertain. Per germline, CDR1 SEHNR and CDR2 FQNEAQ (reference sequence). This CDR3 has 12 residues. V was pared by 1 base and J by 5 bases, with 5 bases between. As DNA, the CDR3 is TGTGCCAGCAGCTTAGATTTTGAGACCCAGTACTTC. Protein product: CASSLDFETQYF. Supplemented by reference TRBV7-9 and TRBJ2-5, the full variable domain reads DTGVSQNPRHKITKRGQNVTFRCDPISEHNRLYWYRQTLGQGPEFLTYFQNEAQLEKSRLLSDRFSAERPKGSFSTLEIQRTEQGDSAMYLCASSLDFETQYFGPGTRLLVL.

This clonotype was found once. V is TRBV6-6 and J is TRBJ2-2; no clear D gene. Trimming left V 7 bases short and J 5 bases short, with 8 bases between. The CDR3 extends over 12 amino acids. Germline CDR1 reads MNHNY; CDR2 reads SVGAGI (reference sequence). CDR3 loop: CASTHVTGELFF. The CDR3 DNA sequence: TGTGCCAGCACCCACGTGACCGGGGAGCTGTTTTTT.

The chain couples TRBV18 to TRBJ2-5, with 8 bases matching TRBD2. In germline, CDR1 is KGHSH, CDR2 LQKENI. The CDR3 runs 15 residues. V was pared by 5 bases and J by 5 bases, with 10 bases of the junction left unmatched. Here the CDR3 reads CASSYTSGARETQYF. The CDR3 DNA reads as TGTGCCAGCTCATATACTAGCGGAGCGAGGGAGACCCAGTACTTC.